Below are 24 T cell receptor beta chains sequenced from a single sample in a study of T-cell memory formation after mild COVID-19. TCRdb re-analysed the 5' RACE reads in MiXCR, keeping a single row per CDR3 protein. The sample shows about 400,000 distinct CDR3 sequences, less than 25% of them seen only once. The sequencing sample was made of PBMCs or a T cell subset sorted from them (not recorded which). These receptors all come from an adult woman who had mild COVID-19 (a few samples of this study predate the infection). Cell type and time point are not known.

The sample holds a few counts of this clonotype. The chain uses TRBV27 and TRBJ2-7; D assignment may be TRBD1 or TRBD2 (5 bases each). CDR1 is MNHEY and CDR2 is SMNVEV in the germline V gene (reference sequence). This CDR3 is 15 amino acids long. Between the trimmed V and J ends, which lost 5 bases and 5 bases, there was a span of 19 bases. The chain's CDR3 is CASSPRDLGRDEQYF. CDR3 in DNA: TGTGCCAGCAGTCCCCGGGACCTAGGAAGGGACGAGCAGTACTTC.

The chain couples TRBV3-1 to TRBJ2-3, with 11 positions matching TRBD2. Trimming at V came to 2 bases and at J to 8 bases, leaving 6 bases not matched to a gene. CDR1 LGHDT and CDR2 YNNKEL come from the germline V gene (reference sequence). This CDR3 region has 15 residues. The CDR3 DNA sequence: TGTGCCAGCAGCCAACTAGCGGGGGGAATGCCTACGCAGTATTTT. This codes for CASSQLAGGMPTQYF.

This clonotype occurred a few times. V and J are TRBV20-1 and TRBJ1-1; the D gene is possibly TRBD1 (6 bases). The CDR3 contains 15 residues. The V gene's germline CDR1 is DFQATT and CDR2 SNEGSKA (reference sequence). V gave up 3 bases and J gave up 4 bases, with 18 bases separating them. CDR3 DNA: TGCAGTGCTAGGGCCATTGGGGGCACTAGCACTGAAGCTTTCTTT. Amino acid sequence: CSARAIGGTSTEAFF.

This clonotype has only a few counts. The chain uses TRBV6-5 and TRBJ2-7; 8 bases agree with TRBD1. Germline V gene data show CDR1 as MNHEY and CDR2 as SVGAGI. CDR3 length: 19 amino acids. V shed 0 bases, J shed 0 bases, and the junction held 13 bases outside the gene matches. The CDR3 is CASSYSDRGFLPSSYEQYF. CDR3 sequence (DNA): TGTGCCAGCAGTTACTCTGACAGGGGCTTTCTCCCTAGCTCCTACGAGCAGTACTTC.

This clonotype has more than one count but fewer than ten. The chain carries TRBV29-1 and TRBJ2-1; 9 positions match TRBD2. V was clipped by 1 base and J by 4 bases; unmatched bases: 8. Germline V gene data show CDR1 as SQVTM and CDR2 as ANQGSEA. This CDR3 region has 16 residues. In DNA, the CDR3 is TGCAGCGTTGAAGCCCGTAGCGGGAGAAATTACAATGAGCAGTTCTTC. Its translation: CSVEARSGRNYNEQFF.

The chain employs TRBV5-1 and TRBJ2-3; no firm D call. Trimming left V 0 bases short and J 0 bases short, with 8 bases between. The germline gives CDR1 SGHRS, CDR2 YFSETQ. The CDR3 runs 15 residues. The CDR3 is CASSLEIRSTDTQYF. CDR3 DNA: TGCGCCAGCAGCTTGGAAATTAGGAGCACAGATACGCAGTATTTT. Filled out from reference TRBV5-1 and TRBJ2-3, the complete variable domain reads KAGVTQTPRYLIKTRGQQVTLSCSPISGHRSVSWYQQTPGQGLQFLFEYFSETQRNKGNFPGRFSGRQFSNSRSEMNVSTLELGDSALYLCASSLEIRSTDTQYFGPGTRLTVL.

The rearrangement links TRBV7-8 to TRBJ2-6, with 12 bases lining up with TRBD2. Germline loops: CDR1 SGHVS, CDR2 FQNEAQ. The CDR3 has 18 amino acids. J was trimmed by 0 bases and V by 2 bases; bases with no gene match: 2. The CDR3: CASSLQLAGGSGANVLTF. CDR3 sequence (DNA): TGTGCCAGCAGCTTACAACTAGCGGGAGGCTCTGGGGCCAACGTCCTGACTTTC. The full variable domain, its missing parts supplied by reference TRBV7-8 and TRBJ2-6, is GAGVSQSPRYKVAKRGQDVALRCDPISGHVSLFWYQQALGQGPEFLTYFQNEAQLDKSGLPSDRFFAERPEGSVSTLKIQRTQQEDSAVYLCASSLQLAGGSGANVLTFGAGSRLTVL.

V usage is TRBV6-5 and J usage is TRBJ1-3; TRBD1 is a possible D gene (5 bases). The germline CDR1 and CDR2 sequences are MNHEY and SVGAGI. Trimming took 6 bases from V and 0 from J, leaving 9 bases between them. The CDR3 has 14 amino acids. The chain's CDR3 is CASRGPSSGNTIYF. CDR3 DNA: TGTGCCAGCAGGGGACCGAGCTCTGGAAACACCATATATTTT.

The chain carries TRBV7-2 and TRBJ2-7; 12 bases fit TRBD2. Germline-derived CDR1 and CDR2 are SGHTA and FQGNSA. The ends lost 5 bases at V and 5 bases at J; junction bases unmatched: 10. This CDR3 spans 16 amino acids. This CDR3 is CASSPSLAGGPNEQYF. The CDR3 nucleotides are TGTGCCAGCAGCCCGTCTCTAGCGGGAGGGCCTAACGAGCAGTACTTC.

CDR3 nucleotide sequence: TGTGCCAGCCGGGACAATTCGAACACCGGGGAGCTGTTTTTT. It specifies CASRDNSNTGELFF. The chain employs TRBV19 and TRBJ2-2; perhaps TRBD1 as D (6 bases). V was pared by 9 bases and J by 0 bases, with 11 bases between. CDR1 LNHDA and CDR2 SQIVND come from the germline V gene (reference sequence). The CDR3 loop spans 14 amino acids.

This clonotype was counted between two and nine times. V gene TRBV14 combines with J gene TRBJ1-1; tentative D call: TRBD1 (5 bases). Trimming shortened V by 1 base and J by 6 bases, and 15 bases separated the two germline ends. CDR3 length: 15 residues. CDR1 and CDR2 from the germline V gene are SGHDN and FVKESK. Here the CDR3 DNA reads TGTGCCAGCAGCCAAGGGGCGGGAAGGGACCCTGAAGCTTTCTTT. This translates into CASSQGAGRDPEAFF.

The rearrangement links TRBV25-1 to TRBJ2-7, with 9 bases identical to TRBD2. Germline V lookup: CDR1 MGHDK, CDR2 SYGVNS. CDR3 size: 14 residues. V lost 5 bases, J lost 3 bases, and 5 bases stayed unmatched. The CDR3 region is CASSRAGGIYEQYF. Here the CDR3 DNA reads TGTGCCAGCAGTCGAGCGGGGGGAATCTACGAGCAGTACTTC.

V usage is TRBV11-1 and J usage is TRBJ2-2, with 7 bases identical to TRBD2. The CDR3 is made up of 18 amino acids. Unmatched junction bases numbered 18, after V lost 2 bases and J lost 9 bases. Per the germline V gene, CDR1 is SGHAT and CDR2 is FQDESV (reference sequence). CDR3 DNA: TGTGCCAGCAGCTTATTTGTCTCTAGCGGCAAAACTGATAGGGAGCTGTTTTTT. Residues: CASSLFVSSGKTDRELFF.

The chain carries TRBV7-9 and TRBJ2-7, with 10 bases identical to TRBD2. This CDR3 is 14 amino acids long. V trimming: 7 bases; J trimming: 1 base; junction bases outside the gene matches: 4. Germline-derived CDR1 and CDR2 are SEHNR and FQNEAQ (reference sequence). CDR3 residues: CASTRTSGSYEQYF. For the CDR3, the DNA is TGTGCCAGCACCCGGACTAGCGGATCCTACGAGCAGTACTTC. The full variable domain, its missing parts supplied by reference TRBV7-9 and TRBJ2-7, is DTGVSQNPRHKITKRGQNVTFRCDPISEHNRLYWYRQTLGQGPEFLTYFQNEAQLEKSRLLSDRFSAERPKGSFSTLEIQRTEQGDSAMYLCASTRTSGSYEQYFGPGTRLTVT.

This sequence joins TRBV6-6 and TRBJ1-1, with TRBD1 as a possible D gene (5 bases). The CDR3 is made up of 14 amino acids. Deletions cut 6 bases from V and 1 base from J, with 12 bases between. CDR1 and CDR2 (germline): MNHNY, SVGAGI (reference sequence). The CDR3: CASSQQVRNTEAFF. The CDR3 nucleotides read TGTGCCAGCAGCCAACAGGTCAGGAACACTGAAGCTTTCTTT.

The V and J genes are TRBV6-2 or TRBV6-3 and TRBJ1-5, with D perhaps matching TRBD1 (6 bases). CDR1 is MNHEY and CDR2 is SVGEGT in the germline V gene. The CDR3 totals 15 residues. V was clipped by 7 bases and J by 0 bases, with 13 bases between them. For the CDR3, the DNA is TGTGCCAGCATCGGGGCAGGGGCTAGCAATCAGCCCCAGCATTTT. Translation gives CASIGAGASNQPQHF.

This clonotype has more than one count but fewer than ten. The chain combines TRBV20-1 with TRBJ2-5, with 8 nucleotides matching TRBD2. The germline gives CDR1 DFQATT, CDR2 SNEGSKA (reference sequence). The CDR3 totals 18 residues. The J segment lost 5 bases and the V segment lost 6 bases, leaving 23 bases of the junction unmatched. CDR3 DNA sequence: TGCAGTGCCACTCCTGGGGCCCGGGGGGGCACGAACGGGGAGACCCAGTACTTC. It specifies CSATPGARGGTNGETQYF.

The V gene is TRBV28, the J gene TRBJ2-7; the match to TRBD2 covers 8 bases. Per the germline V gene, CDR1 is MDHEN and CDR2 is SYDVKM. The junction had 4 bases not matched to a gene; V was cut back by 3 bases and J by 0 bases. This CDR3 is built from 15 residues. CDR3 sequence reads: CASSLDGGASYEQYF. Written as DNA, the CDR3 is TGTGCCAGCAGTTTGGACGGGGGGGCCTCCTACGAGCAGTACTTC.

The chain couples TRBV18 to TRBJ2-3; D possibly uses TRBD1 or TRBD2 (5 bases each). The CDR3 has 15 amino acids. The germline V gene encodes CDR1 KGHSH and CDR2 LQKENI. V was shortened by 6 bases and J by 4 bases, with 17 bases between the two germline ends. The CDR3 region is CASSPGTQEADTQYF. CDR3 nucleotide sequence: TGTGCCAGCTCCCCCGGGACCCAGGAGGCAGATACGCAGTATTTT.

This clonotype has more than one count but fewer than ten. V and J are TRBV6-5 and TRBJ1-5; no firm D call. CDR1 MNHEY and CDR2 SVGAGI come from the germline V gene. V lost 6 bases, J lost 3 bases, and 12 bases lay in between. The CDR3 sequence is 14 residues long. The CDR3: CASRDWGSNQPQHF. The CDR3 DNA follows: TGTGCCAGCAGGGACTGGGGATCCAATCAGCCCCAGCATTTT.

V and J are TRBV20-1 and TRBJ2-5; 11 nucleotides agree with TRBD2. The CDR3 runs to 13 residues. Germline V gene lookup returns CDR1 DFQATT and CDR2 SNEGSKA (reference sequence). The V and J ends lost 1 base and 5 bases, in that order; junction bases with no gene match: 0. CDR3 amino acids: CSARGTSGETQYF. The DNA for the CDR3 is TGCAGTGCTAGAGGGACTAGCGGGGAGACCCAGTACTTC.

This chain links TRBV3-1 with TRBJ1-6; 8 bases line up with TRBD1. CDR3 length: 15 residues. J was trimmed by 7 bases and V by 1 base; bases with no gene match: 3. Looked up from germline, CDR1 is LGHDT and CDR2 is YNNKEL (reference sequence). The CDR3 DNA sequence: TGTGCCAGCAGCCAAGCGGGGACAGGCAATTCACCCCTCCACTTT. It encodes CASSQAGTGNSPLHF.

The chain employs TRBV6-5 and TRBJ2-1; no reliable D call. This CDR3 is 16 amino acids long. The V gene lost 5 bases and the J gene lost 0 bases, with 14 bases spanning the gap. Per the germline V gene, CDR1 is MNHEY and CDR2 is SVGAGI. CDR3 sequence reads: CASSLPGPGSYNEQFF. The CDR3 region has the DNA TGTGCCAGCAGTCTTCCCGGGCCAGGCTCCTACAATGAGCAGTTCTTC.

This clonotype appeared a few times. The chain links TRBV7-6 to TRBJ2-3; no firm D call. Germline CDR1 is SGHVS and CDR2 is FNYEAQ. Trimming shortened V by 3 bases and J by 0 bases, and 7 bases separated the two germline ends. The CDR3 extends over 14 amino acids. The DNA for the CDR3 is TGTGCCAGCAGCTTTCACGGGAGCACAGATACGCAGTATTTT. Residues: CASSFHGSTDTQYF.